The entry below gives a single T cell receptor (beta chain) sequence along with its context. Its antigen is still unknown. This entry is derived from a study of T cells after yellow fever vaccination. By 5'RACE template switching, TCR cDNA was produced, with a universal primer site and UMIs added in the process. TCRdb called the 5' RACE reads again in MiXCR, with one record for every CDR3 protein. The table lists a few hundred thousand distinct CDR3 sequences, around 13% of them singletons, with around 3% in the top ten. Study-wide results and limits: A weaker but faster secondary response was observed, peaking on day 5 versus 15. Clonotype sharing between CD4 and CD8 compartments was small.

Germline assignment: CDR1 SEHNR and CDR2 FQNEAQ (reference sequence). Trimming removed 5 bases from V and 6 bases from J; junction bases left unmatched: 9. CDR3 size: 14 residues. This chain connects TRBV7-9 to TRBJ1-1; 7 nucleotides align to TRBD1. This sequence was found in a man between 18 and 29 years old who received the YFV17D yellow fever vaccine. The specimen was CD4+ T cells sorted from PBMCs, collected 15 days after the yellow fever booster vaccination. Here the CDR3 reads CASSPRGRYAEAFF. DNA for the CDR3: TGTGCCAGCAGCCCGAGGGGGCGGTACGCTGAAGCTTTCTTT.